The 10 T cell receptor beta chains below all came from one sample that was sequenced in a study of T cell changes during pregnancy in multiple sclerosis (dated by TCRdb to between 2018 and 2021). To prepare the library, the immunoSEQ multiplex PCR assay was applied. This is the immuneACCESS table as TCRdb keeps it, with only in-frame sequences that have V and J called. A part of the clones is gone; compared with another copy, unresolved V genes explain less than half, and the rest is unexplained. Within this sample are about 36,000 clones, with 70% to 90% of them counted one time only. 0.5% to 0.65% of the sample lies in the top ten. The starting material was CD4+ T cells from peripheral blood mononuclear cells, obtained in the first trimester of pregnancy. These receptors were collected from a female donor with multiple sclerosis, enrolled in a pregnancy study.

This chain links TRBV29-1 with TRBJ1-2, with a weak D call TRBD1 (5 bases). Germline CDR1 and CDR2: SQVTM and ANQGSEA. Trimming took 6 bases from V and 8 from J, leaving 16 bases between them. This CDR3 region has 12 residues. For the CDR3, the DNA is TGCAGCGTCGGCCAGGGCCTGGGCGGCTACACCTTC. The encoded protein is CSVGQGLGGYTF.

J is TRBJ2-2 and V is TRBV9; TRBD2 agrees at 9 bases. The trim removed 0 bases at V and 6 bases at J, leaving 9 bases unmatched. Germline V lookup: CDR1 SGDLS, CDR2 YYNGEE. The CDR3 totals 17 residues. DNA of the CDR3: TGTGCCAGCAGCGTAGGGCTGCGCGGGGGGGCCCCCGGGGAGCTGTTTTTT. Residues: CASSVGLRGGAPGELFF.

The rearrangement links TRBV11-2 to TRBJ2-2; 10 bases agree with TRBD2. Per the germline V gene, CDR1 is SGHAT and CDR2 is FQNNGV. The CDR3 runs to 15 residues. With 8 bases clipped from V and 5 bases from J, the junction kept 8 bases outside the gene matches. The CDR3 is CASATGTSDTGELFF. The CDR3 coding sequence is TGTGCCAGCGCCACCGGGACTAGCGATACCGGGGAGCTGTTTTTT. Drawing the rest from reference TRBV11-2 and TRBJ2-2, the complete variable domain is EAGVAQSPRYKIIEKRQSVAFWCNPISGHATLYWYQQILGQGPKLLIQFQNNGVVDDSQLPKDRFSAERLKGVDSTLKIQPAKLEDSAVYLCASATGTSDTGELFFGEGSRLTVL.

The CDR3 region is CASSVERSGYGYTF. The CDR3 DNA is TGTGCCAGCAGCGTAGAGAGGTCTGGCTATGGCTACACCTTC. V gene TRBV9 combines with J gene TRBJ1-2, with no clear D. The germline V gene encodes CDR1 SGDLS and CDR2 YYNGEE. The V end lost 0 bases, the J end lost 4 bases, and 10 bases lay between the germline ends. The CDR3 has 14 amino acids.

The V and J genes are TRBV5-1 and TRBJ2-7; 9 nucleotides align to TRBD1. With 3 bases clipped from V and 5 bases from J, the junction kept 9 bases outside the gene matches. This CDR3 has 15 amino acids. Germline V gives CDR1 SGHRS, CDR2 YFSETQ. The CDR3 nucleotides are TGCGCCAGCAGCTCACAGGGGGCCCCCAGAGACGAGCAGTACTTC. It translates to CASSSQGAPRDEQYF.

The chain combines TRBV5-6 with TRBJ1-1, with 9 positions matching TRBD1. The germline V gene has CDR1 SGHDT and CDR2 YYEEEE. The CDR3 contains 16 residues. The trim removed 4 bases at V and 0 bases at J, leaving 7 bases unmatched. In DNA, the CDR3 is TGTGCCAGCAGCCCAAGACAGGGGGGGATGAACACTGAAGCTTTCTTT. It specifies CASSPRQGGMNTEAFF.

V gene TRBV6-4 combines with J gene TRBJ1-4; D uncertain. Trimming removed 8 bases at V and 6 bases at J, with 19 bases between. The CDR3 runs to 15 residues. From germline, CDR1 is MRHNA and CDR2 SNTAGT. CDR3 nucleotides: TGTGCCAGCCAGCGGGCCTCGCAATTGGATGAAAAACTGTTTTTT. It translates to CASQRASQLDEKLFF.

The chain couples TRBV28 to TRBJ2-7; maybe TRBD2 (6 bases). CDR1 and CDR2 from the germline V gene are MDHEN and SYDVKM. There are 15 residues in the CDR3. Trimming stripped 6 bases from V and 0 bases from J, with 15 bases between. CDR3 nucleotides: TGTGCCAGCAGGCGGGGTCCCGACAGCTCCTACGAGCAGTACTTC. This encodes CASRRGPDSSYEQYF.

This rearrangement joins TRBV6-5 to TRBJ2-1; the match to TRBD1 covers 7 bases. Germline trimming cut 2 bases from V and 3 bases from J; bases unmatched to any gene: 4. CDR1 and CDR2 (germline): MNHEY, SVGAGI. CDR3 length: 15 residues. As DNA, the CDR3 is TGTGCCAGCAGTTACGACCACAGGGGCTACAATGAGCAGTTCTTC. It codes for CASSYDHRGYNEQFF.

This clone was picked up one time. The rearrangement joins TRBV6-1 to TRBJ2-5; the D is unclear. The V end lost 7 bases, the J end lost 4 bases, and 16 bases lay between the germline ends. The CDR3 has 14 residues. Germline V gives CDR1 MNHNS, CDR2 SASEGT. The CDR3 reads CASTERASGETQYF. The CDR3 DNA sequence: TGTGCCAGCACCGAAAGAGCTTCAGGAGAGACCCAGTACTTC.